Below are 9 T cell receptor beta chains sequenced from a single sample in a study of shared clonotypes between healthy human individuals. Measured with immunoSEQ multiplex PCR; TCRdb has only the in-frame clones, and not every one. The sample carries about 490,000 clones, about 85% recorded once. Sample: PBMCs. The receptors were gathered from a woman between 35 and 50 years old in good health. Some clones in this sample may be carry-over from other donors' samples.

As for this clone: Within the sample, other DNA sequences also encode this same CDR3. The chain couples TRBV28 to TRBJ1-2; perhaps TRBD1 as D (5 bases). Germline loops: CDR1 MDHEN, CDR2 SYDVKM. The V end lost 6 bases, the J end lost 4 bases, and 12 bases lay between the germline ends. This CDR3 is built from 13 residues. CDR3 protein: CASSFGTAYGYTF. Written as DNA, the CDR3 is TGTGCCAGCAGCTTTGGGACTGCCTATGGCTACACCTTC.

The chain has TRBV4-1 and TRBJ2-5; D remains unclear. The germline gives CDR1 MGHRA, CDR2 YSYEKL. CDR3 length equals 14 residues. V was shortened by 1 base and J by 5 bases, with 11 bases between the two germline ends. The CDR3 nucleotides are TGCGCCAGCAGCCAAGTATCGGTTAGTGAGACCCAGTACTTC. Its protein is CASSQVSVSETQYF.

This rearrangement joins TRBV18 to TRBJ1-2, with 9 bases that match TRBD1. This CDR3 has 14 amino acids. Germline lookup yields CDR1 KGHSH and CDR2 LQKENI. The V and J ends lost 4 bases and 7 bases, in that order; junction bases with no gene match: 7. The CDR3 protein is CASSLGQGGVGYTF. CDR3 DNA sequence: TGTGCCAGCTCACTGGGACAGGGAGGAGTTGGCTACACCTTC.

The chain recombines TRBV10-2 with TRBJ2-5; 11 bases line up with TRBD2. This CDR3 has 16 amino acids. Germline V gives CDR1 WSHSY, CDR2 SAAADI. V lost 6 bases and J lost 7; bases outside the gene matches: 13. The DNA of the CDR3 is TGCGCCAGCAGACCGGCCGGGACTAGCGGCCATAGGACCCAGTACTTC. It codes for CASRPAGTSGHRTQYF.

A few counts support this clone. The chain carries TRBV18 and TRBJ1-1; the D gene is possibly TRBD1 (5 bases). Deletions cut 3 bases from V and 4 bases from J, with 9 bases between. The CDR3 runs to 13 residues. Germline V gene sequence: CDR1 KGHSH, CDR2 LQKENI. CDR3 DNA sequence: TGTGCCAGCTCACCTAGTCAGGGCACTGAAGCTTTCTTT. Amino acids: CASSPSQGTEAFF. Full variable domain (outside the CDR3, taken from reference TRBV18 and TRBJ1-1): NAGVMQNPRHLVRRRGQEARLRCSPMKGHSHVYWYRQLPEEGLKFMVYLQKENIIDESGMPKERFSAEFPKEGPSILRIQQVVRGDSAAYFCASSPSQGTEAFFGQGTRLTVV.

The chain combines TRBV6-1 with TRBJ2-5; possibly TRBD1 for D (5 bases). The length of the CDR3 is 13 residues. In germline, CDR1 is MNHNS, CDR2 SASEGT. Trimming took off 2 bases at V and 3 bases at J, with 7 bases between the two ends. The CDR3 is CASSESGKETQYF. The CDR3 nucleotides are TGTGCCAGCAGTGAATCAGGGAAAGAGACCCAGTACTTC.

This chain joins TRBV7-3 and TRBJ2-5; D might be TRBD2 (6 bases). V lost 4 bases and J 1 base, leaving 7 bases between the germline ends. This CDR3 has 13 residues. The V gene's germline CDR1 is SGHTA and CDR2 FQGTGA. The CDR3 sequence: CASSWGVQETQYF. For the CDR3, the DNA is TGTGCCAGCAGCTGGGGGGTCCAAGAGACCCAGTACTTC.

Regarding this clone: It is likely a read error: a sequence one base away is far more abundant. Because the CDR3 is missing its conserved closing phenylalanine or tryptophan, this is likely a read error. The rearrangement links TRBV6-1 to TRBJ2-7; D might be TRBD2 (5 bases). The V gene's germline CDR1 is MNHNS and CDR2 SASEGT. The CDR3 covers 15 residues. Between the trimmed V and J ends, which lost 0 bases and 3 bases, there was a span of 12 bases. The CDR3 nucleotides read TGTGCCAGCAGTGAAGCTCCGACTATGGTCTACGAGCAGTACTTA. Its protein is CASSEAPTMVYEQYL.

This chain joins TRBV9 and TRBJ2-5, with a possible D match to TRBD2 (6 bases). CDR3 length equals 15 residues. The V gene lost 0 bases and the J gene lost 5 bases, with 14 bases spanning the gap. CDR1 is SGDLS, CDR2 YYNGEE, per germline. The CDR3 region is CASSVGGVPPETQYF. In DNA form, the CDR3 reads TGTGCCAGCAGCGTAGGCGGGGTTCCTCCCGAGACCCAGTACTTC.